These 30 T cell receptor beta chains were sequenced from one sample in a study of cytotoxic CD8 clonotypes in ibrutinib-treated CLL. The method was immunoSEQ multiplex PCR; TCRdb's version includes in-frame clones alone and lacks a portion of them. The sample has over 120,000 clones, around 80% seen once; the top ten hold 7.6%. The starting material was PBMCs, obtained after 36 months of ibrutinib treatment. The receptor source for this set is a human donor with chronic lymphocytic leukemia.

The CDR3 spells CASSSQGGTGELFF. The DNA for the CDR3 is TGTGCCAGCAGCTCACAGGGGGGGACCGGGGAGCTGTTTTTT. The genes are TRBV5-4 and TRBJ2-2; possibly TRBD1 for D (8 bases). Germline CDR1 and CDR2: SGHNT and YYREEE (reference sequence). This CDR3 spans 14 amino acids. Trimming pared 3 bases from V and 5 bases from J, leaving 11 bases between.

In this sample, this clone turned up once. CDR3: CASSQLAGGPGQTQYF. CDR3 nucleotides: TGCGCCAGCAGCCAACTAGCGGGAGGGCCGGGACAGACCCAGTACTTC. This chain links TRBV5-1 with TRBJ2-5, with 13 bases fitting TRBD2. There are 16 residues in the CDR3. After removal of 4 bases from V and 6 bases from J, the junction contained 9 bases not matched to a gene. Germline lookup yields CDR1 SGHRS and CDR2 YFSETQ.

The table lists this clone with a few counts. The J gene is TRBJ2-7, the V gene TRBV5-1; D gene ambiguous. The CDR3 length is 13 residues. The V end lost 4 bases, the J end lost 6 bases, and 14 bases lay between the germline ends. CDR1 and CDR2 (germline): SGHRS, YFSETQ. The CDR3 region is CASSLPSRPEQYF. CDR3 DNA: TGCGCCAGCAGCCTCCCGAGTCGGCCCGAGCAGTACTTC.

The rearrangement joins TRBV20-1 to TRBJ2-3; unclear D gene. The CDR3 spans 11 residues. Germline CDR1 DFQATT, CDR2 SNEGSKA (reference sequence). The V end was cut by 7 bases, the J end by 5 bases, with 10 bases between. In DNA form, the CDR3 reads TGCAGTGTTACCGCCTTAGATACGCAGTATTTT. As protein: CSVTALDTQYF.

The chain couples TRBV5-1 to TRBJ1-3, with TRBD1 as a possible D gene (5 bases). The germline CDR1 and CDR2 sequences are SGHRS and YFSETQ. Trimming stripped 1 base from V and 0 bases from J, with 14 bases between. This CDR3 has 17 amino acids. The CDR3 DNA follows: TGCGCCAGCAGCTTGAGGGCGGCAGGGAGCTCTGGAAACACCATATATTTT. Translated, it gives CASSLRAAGSSGNTIYF.

The chain combines TRBV11-2 with TRBJ2-3; 7 bases fit TRBD2. The CDR3 runs 15 residues. Germline CDR1 SGHAT, CDR2 FQNNGV. After removal of 1 base from V and 1 base from J, the junction contained 2 bases not matched to a gene. CDR3 sequence (DNA): TGTGCCAGCAGCTTAGCTCTAGCGGGCACAGATACGCAGTATTTT. It encodes CASSLALAGTDTQYF.

The chain recombines TRBV5-1 with TRBJ2-3; D gene unclear. The V gene lost 4 bases and the J gene lost 5 bases, with 8 bases spanning the gap. CDR1 SGHRS and CDR2 YFSETQ come from the germline V gene. This CDR3 is built from 12 residues. The CDR3 DNA sequence: TGCGCCAGCAGCCGACGAGGAGATACGCAGTATTTT. Translating it yields CASSRRGDTQYF.

The chain has TRBV30 and TRBJ1-5; D remains unclear. Between the trimmed V and J ends, which lost 0 bases and 0 bases, there was a span of 6 bases. This CDR3 is built from 14 residues. Germline-derived CDR1 and CDR2 are GTSNPN and SVGIG (reference sequence). CDR3 sequence: CAWSVVNSNQPQHF. The CDR3 DNA is TGTGCCTGGAGTGTGGTAAATAGCAATCAGCCCCAGCATTTT.

V usage is TRBV18 and J usage is TRBJ2-7; 10 nucleotides align to TRBD2. Trimming removed 0 bases from V and 3 bases from J; junction bases left unmatched: 5. The CDR3 has 16 amino acids. Germline CDR1 is KGHSH and CDR2 is LQKENI. The CDR3 is CASSPPSSGGIYEQYF. The CDR3 nucleotides are TGTGCCAGCTCACCACCGTCTAGCGGGGGTATCTACGAGCAGTACTTC. Supplemented by reference TRBV18 and TRBJ2-7, the full variable domain reads NAGVMQNPRHLVRRRGQEARLRCSPMKGHSHVYWYRQLPEEGLKFMVYLQKENIIDESGMPKERFSAEFPKEGPSILRIQQVVRGDSAAYFCASSPPSSGGIYEQYFGPGTRLTVT.

The rearrangement joins TRBV2 to TRBJ2-3, with TRBD2 matching over 14 bases. Trimming removed 10 bases from V and 6 bases from J; junction bases left unmatched: 9. The CDR3 is 15 residues long. CDR1 and CDR2 from the germline V gene are SNHLY and FYNNEI. The chain's CDR3 is CATTGGLAGVDTQYF. As DNA, the CDR3 is TGTGCCACCACCGGGGGACTAGCGGGAGTTGATACGCAGTATTTT.

The chain recombines TRBV7-9 with TRBJ1-1; no firm D call. The germline gives CDR1 SEHNR, CDR2 FQNEAQ (reference sequence). Between the trimmed V and J ends, which lost 6 bases and 4 bases, there was a span of 9 bases. The CDR3 loop spans 12 amino acids. The CDR3 DNA sequence: TGTGCCAGCAGACTCCGGGGCACTGAAGCTTTCTTT. This codes for CASRLRGTEAFF.

This clone is a singleton in its sample. The chain carries TRBV6-1 and TRBJ1-5; D is undetermined. Trimming took off 2 bases at V and 0 bases at J, with 8 bases between the two ends. Germline loops: CDR1 MNHNS, CDR2 SASEGT. The CDR3 has 15 residues. CDR3 protein: CASSELPVSNQPQHF. The CDR3 nucleotides are TGTGCCAGCAGTGAACTCCCAGTTAGCAATCAGCCCCAGCATTTT.

CDR3 sequence (DNA): TGTGCCTGGAGTGTTTTTGGTTCCGGGAACTATGGCTACACCTTC. Translating it yields CAWSVFGSGNYGYTF. The rearrangement uses TRBV30 and TRBJ1-2; no reliable D call. The CDR3 sequence is 15 residues long. CDR1 and CDR2 (germline): GTSNPN, SVGIG (reference sequence). With 0 bases removed from V and 2 bases from J, the gap between germline ends came to 13 bases.

The chain joins TRBV6-5 to TRBJ2-2; the D gene is possibly TRBD2 (5 bases). There are 12 residues in the CDR3. Trimming took 6 bases from V and 5 from J, leaving 7 bases between them. In germline, CDR1 is MNHEY, CDR2 SVGAGI. CDR3 loop: CASSRDTGELFF. CDR3 DNA: TGTGCCAGCAGCCGGGATACCGGGGAGCTGTTTTTT.

The rearrangement links TRBV4-1 to TRBJ2-7; maybe TRBD2 (5 bases). The length of the CDR3 is 14 residues. The V end was cut by 3 bases, the J end by 2 bases, with 11 bases between. Germline V CDR1 and CDR2: MGHRA, YSYEKL. The CDR3 is CASSQRDRTYEQYF. CDR3 bases: TGCGCCAGCAGCCAGAGGGATAGGACCTACGAGCAGTACTTC.

This clone is large (0.1 to 1%) within its sample. The chain combines TRBV28 with TRBJ2-3; TRBD2 matches at 9 bases. The CDR3 runs to 18 residues. Looked up from germline, CDR1 is MDHEN and CDR2 is SYDVKM. V shed 1 base, J shed 0 bases, and the junction held 8 bases outside the gene matches. As DNA, the CDR3 is TGTGCCAGCAGTTTATTGGGTAGCGGGGGTGCTAGCACAGATACGCAGTATTTT. As protein: CASSLLGSGGASTDTQYF.

The V call is TRBV29-1, the J call TRBJ2-3, with TRBD2 matching over 11 bases. CDR3 length: 15 amino acids. In germline, CDR1 is SQVTM, CDR2 ANQGSEA. With V trimmed by 6 bases and J by 6 bases, 11 bases remained unmatched. The CDR3 sequence is CSVEPGVAGGDTQYF. The CDR3 nucleotides read TGCAGCGTAGAGCCGGGCGTAGCGGGAGGGGATACGCAGTATTTT.

The chain carries TRBV5-1 and TRBJ2-1; D is possibly TRBD2 (5 bases). The V gene lost 3 bases and the J gene lost 9 bases, with 22 bases spanning the gap. The CDR3 sequence is 16 residues long. Germline CDR1 SGHRS, CDR2 YFSETQ. Written as DNA, the CDR3 is TGCGCCAGCAGCTCGGGGTCGCGGTCTTCGTTAGTTGAGCAGTTCTTC. This sequence encodes CASSSGSRSSLVEQFF.

The sample holds a few counts of this clone. The chain carries TRBV6-6 and TRBJ2-1, with TRBD2 as a possible D gene (6 bases). The CDR3 sequence is 14 residues long. The germline CDR1 and CDR2 sequences are MNHNY and SVGAGI (reference sequence). Trimming cost V 8 bases and J 4 bases, with 15 bases left between them. In DNA form, the CDR3 reads TGTGCCAGCCTATTTAGCGGTGTTTACAATGAGCAGTTCTTC. Protein sequence: CASLFSGVYNEQFF.

The chain carries TRBV6-5 and TRBJ1-5; 7 bases are a match to TRBD1. Germline CDR1 reads MNHEY; CDR2 reads SVGAGI. The CDR3 consists of 15 residues. Trimming cost V 6 bases and J 0 bases; bases outside gene matches: 5. In DNA, the CDR3 is TGTGCCAGCAGCCGGACAGGAGTTAGCAATCAGCCCCAGCATTTT. Translation: CASSRTGVSNQPQHF.

This clone has only a few counts. The V and J genes are TRBV11-2 and TRBJ2-7; D not resolved. This CDR3 contains 12 residues. V lost 5 bases and J lost 6, with 11 bases in between. Germline-derived CDR1 and CDR2 are SGHAT and FQNNGV. The CDR3, as DNA: TGTGCCAGCAGCCCGGGTTGGGGCGAGCAGTACTTC. Translated, it gives CASSPGWGEQYF.

This clone was counted a few times. The J gene is TRBJ2-7, the V gene TRBV19; TRBD2 might be the D (5 bases). Per germline, CDR1 LNHDA and CDR2 SQIVND (reference sequence). The CDR3 runs to 14 residues. The V end was cut by 10 bases, the J end by 4 bases, with 20 bases between. The CDR3 here is CATMKRGMTYEQYF. The CDR3 bases are TGTGCCACCATGAAGAGAGGGATGACTTACGAGCAGTACTTC.

The rearrangement joins TRBV29-1 to TRBJ1-1; 8 positions match TRBD1. Germline-derived CDR1 and CDR2 are SQVTM and ANQGSEA. The CDR3 runs 13 residues. The V segment lost 7 bases and the J segment 4 bases; nucleotides outside the gene matches: 8. CDR3 sequence: CSAQGQAGTEAFF. The CDR3 DNA follows: TGCAGCGCCCAGGGACAGGCGGGCACTGAAGCTTTCTTT.

The V and J genes are TRBV2 and TRBJ2-2; a weak D match, TRBD2 (6 bases). CDR3 size: 14 residues. CDR1 and CDR2 (germline): SNHLY, FYNNEI. Trimming stripped 7 bases from V and 7 bases from J, with 16 bases between. The CDR3 coding sequence is TGTGCCAGCACCATACGGGGGTTCGGCGGGGAGCTGTTTTTT. It specifies CASTIRGFGGELFF.

The count of this clone is one. V usage is TRBV27 and J usage is TRBJ1-2; the D gene is possibly TRBD1 (6 bases). Trimming took 5 bases from V and 8 from J, leaving 12 bases between them. The CDR3 totals 12 residues. Germline CDR1 is MNHEY and CDR2 is SMNVEV (reference sequence). The CDR3 DNA reads as TGTGCCAGCAGTGGCCAGGGGATAGGCTACACCTTC. Its translation: CASSGQGIGYTF.

This clone was seen a few times. The chain employs TRBV25-1 and TRBJ2-3; no reliable D call. CDR1 is MGHDK and CDR2 is SYGVNS in the germline V gene. The germline V and J ends were trimmed by 11 bases and 2 bases, with 2 bases remaining between them. CDR3 length equals 9 residues. Here the CDR3 DNA reads TGTGCCGCCACAGATACGCAGTATTTT. Its protein is CAATDTQYF. Filled out from reference TRBV25-1 and TRBJ2-3, the complete variable domain reads EADIYQTPRYLVIGTGKKITLECSQTMGHDKMYWYQQDPGMELHLIHYSYGVNSTEKGDLSSESTVSRIRTEHFPLTLESARPSHTSQYLCAATDTQYFGPGTRLTVL.

This sequence joins TRBV7-9 and TRBJ2-4; D is undetermined. CDR1 and CDR2 from the germline V gene are SEHNR and FQNEAQ (reference sequence). With 5 bases removed from V and 3 bases from J, the gap between germline ends came to 8 bases. This CDR3 comprises 13 residues. CDR3 loop: CASSPRGKNIQYF. The DNA for the CDR3 is TGTGCCAGCAGCCCCCGAGGCAAAAACATTCAGTACTTC.

V is TRBV6-1 and J is TRBJ2-1, with a tentative D call TRBD1 (6 bases). The CDR3 runs to 15 residues. Trimming removed 5 bases at V and 2 bases at J, with 13 bases between. Germline V gene data show CDR1 as MNHNS and CDR2 as SASEGT. The CDR3 reads CASSPLTGPYNEQFF. DNA of the CDR3: TGTGCCAGCAGTCCTTTGACAGGCCCCTACAATGAGCAGTTCTTC.

The rearrangement joins TRBV19 to TRBJ1-3, with TRBD1 matching over 10 bases. This CDR3 spans 16 amino acids. Unmatched junction bases numbered 11, after V lost 4 bases and J lost 8 bases. Germline V gene lookup returns CDR1 LNHDA and CDR2 SQIVND (reference sequence). The CDR3 protein is CASSNRPGQGLDTIYF. CDR3 sequence (DNA): TGTGCCAGTAGTAACCGACCGGGACAGGGGCTCGACACCATATATTTT.

This clone has a handful of counts. The gene calls are TRBV6-1 and TRBJ2-2, with D possibly being TRBD1 or TRBD2 (6 bases each). The CDR3 spans 13 residues. Trimming shortened V by 6 bases and J by 6 bases, and 11 bases separated the two germline ends. CDR1 MNHNS and CDR2 SASEGT come from the germline V gene. CDR3 loop: CASSRGGPGELFF. The CDR3 region has the DNA TGTGCCAGCAGCAGGGGAGGTCCCGGGGAGCTGTTTTTT.